Shown below are 5 T cell receptor beta chains from a single sample sequenced in a study of human T cells and chemical hapten exposure. The time point here: pre-sensitization, week 0. As to treatment: therapeutic diphenylcyclopropenone sensitization with weekly scalp DPC. MiXCR, run by TCRdb on the RACE reads, gives a single entry per CDR3 protein. The table records tens of thousands of distinct CDR3 sequences, 9.5% to 10% of them present only once. Sample: whole blood, taken in connection with sensitization to the hapten diphenylcyclopropenone (DPC). These receptors were collected from a man aged 35 to 55 with alopecia areata. Some clones in this sample may be carry-over from other donors' samples.

This clonotype occurred a few times. The V gene is TRBV20-1, the J gene TRBJ2-5; D is unclear. The CDR3 has 15 amino acids. Per germline, CDR1 DFQATT and CDR2 SNEGSKA (reference sequence). The V and J ends lost 2 bases and 5 bases respectively, with 18 bases between them. The CDR3: CSARPLGGALETQYF. CDR3 bases: TGCAGTGCTAGACCCCTCGGCGGTGCCCTGGAGACCCAGTACTTC.

The table lists this clonotype with a few counts. This sequence joins TRBV19 and TRBJ1-2, with a weak D call TRBD1 (5 bases). Per the germline V gene, CDR1 is LNHDA and CDR2 is SQIVND (reference sequence). Trimming pared 4 bases from V and 5 bases from J, leaving 8 bases between. The CDR3 has 12 residues. CDR3 sequence reads: CASSNPGYGYTF. The DNA for the CDR3 is TGTGCCAGTAGTAACCCAGGGTATGGCTACACCTTC.

The chain carries TRBV28 and TRBJ2-7; possibly TRBD2 for D (6 bases). The ends were cut back, 7 bases at V and 6 bases at J, with 19 bases in the middle. The CDR3 spans 14 residues. The germline gives CDR1 MDHEN, CDR2 SYDVKM. The CDR3 sequence: CASISLLKGGEQYF. In DNA, the CDR3 is TGTGCCAGCATCTCCCTTTTAAAGGGAGGCGAGCAGTACTTC.

This chain uses TRBV4-1 with TRBJ1-1; D not resolved. The germline CDR1 and CDR2 sequences are MGHRA and YSYEKL. The CDR3 sequence is 15 residues long. Trimming stripped 4 bases from V and 1 base from J, with 13 bases between. Here the CDR3 reads CASSRQKQTNTEAFF. CDR3 coding DNA: TGCGCCAGCAGCCGCCAGAAGCAGACGAACACTGAAGCTTTCTTT.

This clonotype was seen only a few times. The chain couples TRBV9 to TRBJ2-1; 9 positions agree with TRBD2. Trimming at V came to 0 bases and at J to 8 bases, leaving 6 bases not matched to a gene. CDR1 is SGDLS, CDR2 YYNGEE, per germline. The CDR3 has 15 amino acids. DNA of the CDR3: TGTGCCAGCAGCGTAGGTGGCGGGAGGGCCTATGAGCAGTTCTTC. Translating it yields CASSVGGGRAYEQFF. Using reference TRBV9 and TRBJ2-1 for the parts outside the CDR3, the full variable domain is DSGVTQTPKHLITATGQRVTLRCSPRSGDLSVYWYQQSLDQGLQFLIQYYNGEERAKGNILERFSAQQFPDLHSELNLSSLELGDSALYFCASSVGGGRAYEQFFGPGTRLTVL.